Below are 13 T cell receptor beta chains sequenced from a single sample in a study of cytomegalovirus exposure and HLA in healthy donors. Amplification used 60 Vbeta primers and 13 Jbeta primers. Clones were read by immunoSEQ multiplex PCR, and TCRdb kept only the in-frame ones, dropping some. Counted here are about 110,000 clones, about 80% occurring once; the ten biggest clones make up roughly 8%. Sequenced: PBMCs. These receptors were obtained from a woman aged 50 to 65 in good health and CMV-seropositive.

This rearrangement joins TRBV6-6 to TRBJ2-3; D not resolved. The CDR3 length is 12 residues. Germline V gene lookup returns CDR1 MNHNY and CDR2 SVGAGI (reference sequence). Between the trimmed V and J ends, which lost 2 bases and 3 bases, there was a span of 3 bases. CDR3 sequence reads: CASSYQTDTQYF. The CDR3 DNA sequence: TGTGCCAGCAGTTACCAGACAGATACGCAGTATTTT.

The J gene is TRBJ2-1, the V gene TRBV11-2; D perhaps matches TRBD2 (6 bases). Germline loops: CDR1 SGHAT, CDR2 FQNNGV. Trimming took off 5 bases at V and 8 bases at J, with 19 bases between the two ends. CDR3 size: 15 residues. CDR3 loop: CASSPLAGGTHEQFF. CDR3 coding DNA: TGTGCCAGCAGCCCGCTGGCCGGAGGGACCCATGAGCAGTTCTTC.

The count of this clone is one. The V call is TRBV28, the J call TRBJ2-7; TRBD1 agrees at 8 bases. Trimming at V came to 4 bases and at J to 6 bases, leaving 8 bases not matched to a gene. The CDR3 spans 14 residues. Germline values: CDR1 MDHEN, CDR2 SYDVKM. In nucleotides, the CDR3 is TGTGCCAGCAGTTCCCGGGACAGGCTCAGCGAGCAGTACTTC. Its protein is CASSSRDRLSEQYF. Together with reference TRBV28 and TRBJ2-7, the CDR3 gives the full variable domain: DVKVTQSSRYLVKRTGEKVFLECVQDMDHENMFWYRQDPGLGLRLIYFSYDVKMKEKGDIPEGYSVSREKKERFSLILESASTNQTSMYLCASSSRDRLSEQYFGPGTRLTVT.

This clone came up a few times. V and J are TRBV4-2 and TRBJ2-3; maybe TRBD2 (5 bases). Germline loops: CDR1 LGHNA, CDR2 YNFKEQ. CDR3 size: 15 residues. Deletions cut 4 bases from V and 2 bases from J, with 13 bases between. CDR3 nucleotide sequence: TGTGCCAGCAGCCCGTTGGGAGCGATCACAGATACGCAGTATTTT. Translated, it gives CASSPLGAITDTQYF.

The rearrangement joins TRBV9 to TRBJ2-7, with 9 nucleotides matching TRBD1. The CDR3 loop spans 14 amino acids. After removal of 1 base from V and 4 bases from J, the junction contained 3 bases not matched to a gene. Germline CDR1 is SGDLS and CDR2 is YYNGEE. Here the CDR3 DNA reads TGTGCCAGCAGCGTATCGACAGGGGGATACGAGCAGTACTTC. Translating gives CASSVSTGGYEQYF. The whole variable domain, remainder taken from reference TRBV9 and TRBJ2-7, is DSGVTQTPKHLITATGQRVTLRCSPRSGDLSVYWYQQSLDQGLQFLIQYYNGEERAKGNILERFSAQQFPDLHSELNLSSLELGDSALYFCASSVSTGGYEQYFGPGTRLTVT.

This clone was seen only a few times. The chain is built from TRBV9 and TRBJ1-2, with TRBD1 identical over 9 bases. With 6 bases clipped from V and 3 bases from J, the junction kept 9 bases outside the gene matches. Germline values: CDR1 SGDLS, CDR2 YYNGEE. CDR3 length: 15 residues. The CDR3 region has the DNA TGTGCCAGCACCGCCCGGGACAGGGAGGACTATGGCTACACCTTC. Amino acids: CASTARDREDYGYTF.

The V and J genes are TRBV27 and TRBJ2-7, with 7 nucleotides matching TRBD1. Germline CDR1 and CDR2: MNHEY and SMNVEV (reference sequence). This CDR3 comprises 13 residues. After removal of 8 bases from V and 3 bases from J, the junction contained 7 bases not matched to a gene. CDR3 sequence reads: CASRDSLFYEQYF. The CDR3 DNA is TGTGCCAGCCGGGACAGTCTATTCTACGAGCAGTACTTC.

In this sample, this clone turned up a few times. The V gene is TRBV7-9, the J gene TRBJ1-2; TRBD1 is a possible D gene (5 bases). V lost 6 bases, J lost 4 bases, and 15 bases lay in between. This CDR3 is 14 amino acids long. Per the germline V gene, CDR1 is SEHNR and CDR2 is FQNEAQ (reference sequence). The CDR3 DNA is TGTGCCAGCAGTCTAACAGGCCTGGGCTATGGCTACACCTTC. Translation gives CASSLTGLGYGYTF.

The chain carries TRBV5-6 and TRBJ2-5; D is ambiguous. V lost 0 bases and J 4 bases, leaving 16 bases between the germline ends. Germline loops: CDR1 SGHDT, CDR2 YYEEEE. The CDR3 spans 16 residues. The CDR3 DNA is TGTGCCAGCAGCTTGGCCCGGTCAGACATCGGAGAGACCCAGTACTTC. Protein product: CASSLARSDIGETQYF.

This clone was seen only a few times. The CDR3 coding sequence is TGTGCCAGCTGGCCCGCTTTGAACACTGAAGCTTTCTTT. Translating gives CASWPALNTEAFF. The chain combines TRBV5-4 with TRBJ1-1; D is uncertain. CDR1 SGHNT and CDR2 YYREEE come from the germline V gene (reference sequence). V dropped 7 bases and J dropped 0 bases, with 10 bases sitting between them. The CDR3 sequence is 13 residues long. The full variable domain, its missing parts supplied by reference TRBV5-4 and TRBJ1-1, is ETGVTQSPTHLIKTRGQQVTLRCSSQSGHNTVSWYQQALGQGPQFIFQYYREEENGRGNFPPRFSGLQFPNYSSELNVNALELDDSALYLCASWPALNTEAFFGQGTRLTVV.

The count of this clone is one. The gene calls are TRBV5-1 and TRBJ1-1; TRBD1 agrees at 12 bases. CDR1 is SGHRS and CDR2 is YFSETQ in the germline V gene. The V gene end was trimmed by 1 base and the J gene end by 4 bases; junction bases not matched to a gene: 8. This CDR3 region has 17 residues. The CDR3 DNA sequence: TGCGCCAGCAGCTTGAACAGGGACAGGGGGCCTGGCACTGAAGCTTTCTTT. Protein product: CASSLNRDRGPGTEAFF.

The chain is built from TRBV7-9 and TRBJ1-2, with 11 bases fitting TRBD1. Per germline, CDR1 SEHNR and CDR2 FQNEAQ (reference sequence). The CDR3 totals 13 residues. The V segment lost 5 bases and the J segment 6 bases; nucleotides outside the gene matches: 2. The CDR3 nucleotides read TGTGCCAGCAGCCGGGACAGGGGGAATGGCTACACCTTC. Translating gives CASSRDRGNGYTF.

The chain links TRBV29-1 to TRBJ2-7; TRBD1 aligns across 8 bases. Germline CDR1 is SQVTM and CDR2 is ANQGSEA. This CDR3 is built from 13 residues. V was clipped by 5 bases and J by 3 bases; unmatched bases: 6. The CDR3 DNA follows: TGCAGCGTTACATACGGACAGGGCTACGAGCAGTACTTC. It specifies CSVTYGQGYEQYF.